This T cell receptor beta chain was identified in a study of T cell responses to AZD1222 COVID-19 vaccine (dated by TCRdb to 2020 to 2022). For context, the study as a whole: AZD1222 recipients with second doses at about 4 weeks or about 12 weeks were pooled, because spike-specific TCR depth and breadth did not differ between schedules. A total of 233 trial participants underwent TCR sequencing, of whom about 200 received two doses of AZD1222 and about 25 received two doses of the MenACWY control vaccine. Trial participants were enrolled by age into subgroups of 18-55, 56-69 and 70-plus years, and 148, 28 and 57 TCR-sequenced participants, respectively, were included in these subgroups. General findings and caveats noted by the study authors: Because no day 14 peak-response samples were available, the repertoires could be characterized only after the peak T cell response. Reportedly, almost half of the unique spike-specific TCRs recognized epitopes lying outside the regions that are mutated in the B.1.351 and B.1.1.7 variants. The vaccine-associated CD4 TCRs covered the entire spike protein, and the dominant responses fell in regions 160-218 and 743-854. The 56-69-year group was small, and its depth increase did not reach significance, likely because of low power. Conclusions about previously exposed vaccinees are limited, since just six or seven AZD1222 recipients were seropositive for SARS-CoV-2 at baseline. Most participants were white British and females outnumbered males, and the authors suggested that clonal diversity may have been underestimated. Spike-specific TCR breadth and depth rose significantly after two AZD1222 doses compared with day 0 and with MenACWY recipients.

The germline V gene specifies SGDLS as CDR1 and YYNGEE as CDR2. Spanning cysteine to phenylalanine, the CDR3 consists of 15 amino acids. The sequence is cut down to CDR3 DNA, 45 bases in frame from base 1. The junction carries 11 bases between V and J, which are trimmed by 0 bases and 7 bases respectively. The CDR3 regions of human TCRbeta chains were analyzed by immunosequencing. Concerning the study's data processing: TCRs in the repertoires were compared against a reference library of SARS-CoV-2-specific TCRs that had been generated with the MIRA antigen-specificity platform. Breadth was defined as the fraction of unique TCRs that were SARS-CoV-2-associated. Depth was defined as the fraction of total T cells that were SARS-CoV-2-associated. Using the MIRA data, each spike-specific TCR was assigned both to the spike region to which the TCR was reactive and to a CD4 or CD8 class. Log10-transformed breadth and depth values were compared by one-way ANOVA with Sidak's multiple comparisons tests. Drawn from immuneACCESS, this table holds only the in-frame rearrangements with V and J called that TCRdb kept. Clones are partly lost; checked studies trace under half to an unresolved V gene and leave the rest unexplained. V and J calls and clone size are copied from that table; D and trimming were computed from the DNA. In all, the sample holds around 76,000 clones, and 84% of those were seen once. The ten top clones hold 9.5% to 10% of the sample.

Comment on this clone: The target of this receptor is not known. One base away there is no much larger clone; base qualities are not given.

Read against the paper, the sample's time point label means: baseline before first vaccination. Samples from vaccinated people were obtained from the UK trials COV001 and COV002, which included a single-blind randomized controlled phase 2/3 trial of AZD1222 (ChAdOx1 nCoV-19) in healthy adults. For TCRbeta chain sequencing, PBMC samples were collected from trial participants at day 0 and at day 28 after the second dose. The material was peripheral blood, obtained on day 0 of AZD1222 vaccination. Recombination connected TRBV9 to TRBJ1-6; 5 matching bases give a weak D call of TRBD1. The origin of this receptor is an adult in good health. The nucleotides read TGTGCCAGCAGCGTAGATGACAGAGCGAATTCACCCCTCCACTTT. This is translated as CASSVDDRANSPLHF.